What follows are 15 T cell receptor beta chains derived from one specimen sequenced in a study of OX40 agonist ivuxolimab in advanced cancers. Assay: immunoSEQ multiplex PCR; the TCRdb copy retains only in-frame clones and omits some. This repertoire shows more than 60,000 clones, 80% to 85% found once; its top ten account for about 5%. The specimen was CD4+ or CD8+ T cells sorted from blood, collected in a trial of the OX40 agonist ivuxolimab. The receptors were sampled from an adult with an advanced solid tumor such as melanoma, head and neck, liver or kidney cancer.

This chain connects TRBV6-6 to TRBJ1-1; D is unresolved. Germline V gives CDR1 MNHNY, CDR2 SVGAGI (reference sequence). This CDR3 contains 12 residues. The V end lost 0 bases, the J end lost 4 bases, and 3 bases lay between the germline ends. The CDR3 coding sequence is TGTGCCAGCAGTTACTCGCGCACTGAAGCTTTCTTT. Translation: CASSYSRTEAFF.

The V gene is TRBV4-3, the J gene TRBJ2-2; 7 bases align to TRBD2. The CDR3 runs to 15 residues. V was pared by 0 bases and J by 5 bases, with 3 bases of the junction left unmatched. Per germline, CDR1 LGHNA and CDR2 YSLEER. The CDR3 sequence: CASSQEGGVTGELFF. CDR3 coding DNA: TGCGCCAGCAGCCAAGAGGGGGGGGTAACCGGGGAGCTGTTTTTT.

The chain carries TRBV18 and TRBJ2-2; TRBD1 might be the D (6 bases). The germline V gene encodes CDR1 KGHSH and CDR2 LQKENI. The ends were cut back, 3 bases at V and 0 bases at J, with 8 bases in the middle. This CDR3 spans 15 amino acids. The CDR3 loop reads CASSPGQPNTGELFF. The CDR3 coding sequence is TGTGCCAGCTCACCCGGACAGCCGAACACCGGGGAGCTGTTTTTT.

This chain joins TRBV9 and TRBJ1-2; D perhaps matches TRBD1 (6 bases). The CDR3 spans 14 residues. Trimming took off 2 bases at V and 2 bases at J, with 10 bases between the two ends. CDR1 SGDLS and CDR2 YYNGEE come from the germline V gene. The CDR3 nucleotides read TGTGCCAGCAGCGTCGGCGGGGGCAACTATGGCTACACCTTC. It translates to CASSVGGGNYGYTF.

The chain is built from TRBV7-3 and TRBJ2-1; the match to TRBD2 covers 12 bases. CDR3 length: 15 amino acids. The germline V gene encodes CDR1 SGHTA and CDR2 FQGTGA. Germline trimming cut 3 bases from V and 7 bases from J; bases unmatched to any gene: 4. The CDR3, as DNA: TGTGCCAGCAGCTTGGGGACTAGCGGGCTTAATGAGCAGTTCTTC. The encoded protein is CASSLGTSGLNEQFF. The whole variable domain, filled in from reference TRBV7-3 and TRBJ2-1, reads GAGVSQTPSNKVTEKGKYVELRCDPISGHTALYWYRQSLGQGPEFLIYFQGTGAADDSGLPNDRFFAVRPEGSVSTLKIQRTERGDSAVYLCASSLGTSGLNEQFFGPGTRLTVL.

V and J are TRBV6-1 and TRBJ2-5, with D perhaps assigned TRBD1 or TRBD2 (5 bases each). The germline CDR1 and CDR2 sequences are MNHNS and SASEGT. The CDR3 loop spans 16 amino acids. V lost 4 bases and J 4 bases, leaving 19 bases between the germline ends. In nucleotides, the CDR3 is TGTGCCAGCAGTGTACACCGGGACCGTATACGAGAGACCCAGTACTTC. Its translation is CASSVHRDRIRETQYF.

This chain links TRBV6-6 with TRBJ1-3, with D possibly being TRBD1 (6 bases). This CDR3 has 16 residues. The germline V and J ends were trimmed by 2 bases and 4 bases, with 15 bases remaining between them. Germline V gene lookup returns CDR1 MNHNY and CDR2 SVGAGI (reference sequence). The CDR3 sequence: CASSYPDRGRGNTIYF. CDR3 nucleotides: TGTGCCAGCAGTTACCCGGACAGAGGCCGCGGAAACACCATATATTTT.

V and J are TRBV9 and TRBJ2-1, with 9 nucleotides matching TRBD2. Germline CDR1 and CDR2: SGDLS and YYNGEE. CDR3 length: 18 amino acids. With 0 bases clipped from V and 6 bases from J, the junction kept 13 bases outside the gene matches. CDR3 in amino acids: CASSVVSSSGAYLNEQFF. The CDR3 region has the DNA TGTGCCAGCAGCGTAGTTTCGTCTAGCGGGGCCTATCTCAATGAGCAGTTCTTC.

Concerning this clone itself: One end of the junction fails to match germline, which may point to a read error. The chain combines TRBV6-6 with TRBJ2-5; D perhaps matches TRBD1 (6 bases). The CDR3 contains 15 residues. CDR1 and CDR2 (germline): MNHNY, SVGAGI (reference sequence). In nucleotides, the CDR3 is TGTACCAGCATGCACAGGGTCATAAGTCGGGAGACCCAGTACTTC. Its protein is CTSMHRVISRETQYF.

The V gene is TRBV18, the J gene TRBJ2-1; 11 bases match TRBD1. The V gene end was trimmed by 5 bases and the J gene end by 3 bases; junction bases not matched to a gene: 9. Germline CDR1 reads KGHSH; CDR2 reads LQKENI. The CDR3 totals 17 residues. The CDR3 loop reads CASSSFSGTGGYNEQFF. The DNA for the CDR3 is TGTGCCAGCTCATCCTTCTCCGGGACAGGGGGCTACAATGAGCAGTTCTTC.

The V call is TRBV10-1, the J call TRBJ2-1; 9 positions match TRBD1. Trimming took 6 bases from V and 4 from J; bases not matched to a gene: 7. The germline gives CDR1 WNHNN, CDR2 SYGVQD (reference sequence). The CDR3 sequence is 15 residues long. This CDR3 reads CASSPGTGLYNEQFF. The CDR3 nucleotides read TGCGCCAGCAGCCCCGGGACAGGGCTATACAATGAGCAGTTCTTC.

The chain recombines TRBV7-2 with TRBJ2-7; D possibly corresponds to TRBD2 (5 bases). V was clipped by 2 bases and J by 2 bases, with 13 bases between them. This CDR3 contains 15 residues. Germline V lookup: CDR1 SGHTA, CDR2 FQGNSA. The CDR3 nucleotides read TGTGCCAGCAGCTTAACGCGGGCAGCTCCCTACGAGCAGTACTTC. This sequence encodes CASSLTRAAPYEQYF.

V gene TRBV4-3 combines with J gene TRBJ1-5, with D unresolved. Germline CDR1 LGHNA, CDR2 YSLEER. V lost 0 bases to trimming and J lost 4 bases, with 7 bases between them. The CDR3 is 14 residues long. The CDR3 sequence is CASSQDRGNQPQHF. The DNA for the CDR3 is TGCGCCAGCAGCCAAGATCGAGGGAATCAGCCCCAGCATTTT.

The chain joins TRBV7-6 to TRBJ1-1; D gene unclear. The ends were cut back, 5 bases at V and 0 bases at J, with 4 bases in the middle. CDR1 and CDR2 (germline): SGHVS, FNYEAQ. The CDR3 runs to 12 residues. In DNA form, the CDR3 reads TGTGCCAGCAGCGGAGTGAACACTGAAGCTTTCTTT. This encodes CASSGVNTEAFF. Using reference TRBV7-6 and TRBJ1-1 for the parts outside the CDR3, the full variable domain is GAGVSQSPRYKVTKRGQDVALRCDPISGHVSLYWYRQALGQGPEFLTYFNYEAQQDKSGLPNDRFSAERPEGSISTLTIQRTEQRDSAMYRCASSGVNTEAFFGQGTRLTVV.

The chain combines TRBV29-1 with TRBJ1-5, with 9 bases identical to TRBD1. V gave up 6 bases and J gave up 5 bases; unmatched junction bases: 11. The V gene's germline CDR1 is SQVTM and CDR2 ANQGSEA. The CDR3 is 15 amino acids. The CDR3 nucleotides are TGCAGCGTCGCCACCGGGACAGGGATGGATCAGCCCCAGCATTTT. It translates to CSVATGTGMDQPQHF.